This T cell receptor (beta chain) originates from a study of Graves' ophthalmopathy and Graves' hyperthyroidism listed by TCRdb under 2018. In terms of the full investigation: Peripheral blood was collected at initial diagnosis, prior to any treatment. For training and testing, the 100 or so patients in the discovery cohort were randomly divided in a 7:3 ratio. Following sample collection, hyperthyroidism patients were given methimazole at a starting dose of 30 mg daily, and ophthalmopathy patients were given high-dose intravenous methylprednisolone. In total, approximately 130 blood samples were TCR-sequenced: roughly 45 ophthalmopathy, some 75 hyperthyroidism and some 17 hyperthyroidism-to-ophthalmopathy patients. In roughly 6 hyperthyroidism patients, T-cell repertoires of thyroid tissue and blood were compared. To explore V-J signatures that separate ophthalmopathy from hyperthyroidism, a discovery set of 95 to 100 patients was enrolled, consisting of about 45 with ophthalmopathy and about 60 with stable hyperthyroidism. An independent validation cohort was composed of approximately 19 hyperthyroidism patients and more than 15 patients who later progressed from hyperthyroidism to ophthalmopathy. TCR beta repertoire signatures were used to distinguish Graves' ophthalmopathy from Graves' hyperthyroidism and to predict progression to ophthalmopathy. General conclusions and limits of the study: No statistical method was used to predetermine the sample size, and group allocation was not hidden from the investigators. Among expanded thyroid clonotypes with frequency above 0.001, most also showed up in blood, which suggests that blood repertoires may reflect the thyroid immune response. In validation, the model predicted ophthalmopathy progression with about 71% sensitivity and less than 80% specificity; fewer than 15 predicted patients were CT-confirmed with GO in a median of about 7.1 months. In cross-validation, the 13-signature model distinguished ophthalmopathy from stable hyperthyroidism with 85% to 90% sensitivity and around 82% specificity, and in the test set the corresponding values were approximately 79% and 70%.

This clonotype was found many times. This clone's antigen is unknown. Base qualities are not provided; no much larger clone lies one nucleotide away. For repertoire sequencing, the TCR beta CDR3 regions were amplified from RNA transcripts. The first round was an RT-PCR using HTBI primers with the Qiagen OneStep RT-PCR kit, and this first round was followed by a second-round multiplex PCR, then size selection and purification. Sequencing of the libraries was carried out on an Illumina HiSeq2000 in paired-end mode with 100 bp reads. The study's own analysis went as follows. SOAPnuke was used to process the reads, removing any read that contained adapters or uncalled bases, had a mean Phred below 15, or lacked an exact match to the constant primer or identifier. COPE v1.2.5 was used to merge the high-quality paired reads. Each unique nucleotide sequence was defined as a clonotype, and clonotypes were aligned to IMGT TRB V, D and J references with MiTCR v1.1. Only V-J combinations with frequency above 0.0001 were analysed, covering around 99% of repertoires. For each V-J combination, a TCR clonal expansion and chaos score was defined as the ratio of F50 clonal expansion to chaos observed in the TCRdist matrix. Welch's t-statistics and random forest were used to reduce features to about 14 V-J combinations, which were fed into a naive Bayes classifier. The similarity between thyroid and blood repertoires was quantified using the Morisita-Horn index. Starting from the raw public reads, TCRdb applied fastp trimming at Q25, assembled clones with MiXCR and retained in-frame beta chains. Here each entry gathers all rows of one CDR3 protein and keeps the most common genes and DNA. These V and J calls originate from TCRdb's pipeline instead of the authors' own analysis. This sample holds some 400,000 distinct CDR3 sequences; approximately 16% were observed only once. Roughly 1.6% of the sample rests with the top ten.

Ophthalmopathy patients were characterized by moderately to severely active disease, a Clinical Activity Score of at least 3, a NOSPECS grade of at least 4, and a disease duration under 3 months. Patients with other autoimmune diseases, uncontrolled infections, pregnancy or lactation were excluded from the study. Diagnosis relied on clinical symptoms, serum thyroxine, TRAb, thyroid ultrasound and orbital computed tomography. Ficoll-Paque density gradient centrifugation was used to isolate PBMCs from about 10 ml of fresh peripheral blood. Total RNA was extracted with Trizol reagent and quality-checked on an Agilent 2100 Bioanalyzer. Sequences SGHAT (CDR1) and FQDESV (CDR2) are obtained from the germline V gene (reference sequence). V gives up 4 bases and J gives up 4 bases, and the segment between their germline ends measures 19 bases. Including the terminal cysteine and phenylalanine, the CDR3 comprises 16 residues. The kept DNA is CDR3 alone, 48 bases in frame from the first base.

Sequencing was carried out using peripheral blood. The chain is made from TRBV11-1 and TRBJ2-5; the D gene is perhaps TRBD1 or TRBD2, as each covers 7 bases. This TCR was sampled from a woman aged 18-35 years with Graves' ophthalmopathy. Donor details come from another sample of the same person, matched by shared clones. DNA sequence: TGTGCCAGCAGCTATCATCAGGGGGGGAGGCGAGAGACCCAGTACTTC. Protein translation: CASSYHQGGRRETQYF.